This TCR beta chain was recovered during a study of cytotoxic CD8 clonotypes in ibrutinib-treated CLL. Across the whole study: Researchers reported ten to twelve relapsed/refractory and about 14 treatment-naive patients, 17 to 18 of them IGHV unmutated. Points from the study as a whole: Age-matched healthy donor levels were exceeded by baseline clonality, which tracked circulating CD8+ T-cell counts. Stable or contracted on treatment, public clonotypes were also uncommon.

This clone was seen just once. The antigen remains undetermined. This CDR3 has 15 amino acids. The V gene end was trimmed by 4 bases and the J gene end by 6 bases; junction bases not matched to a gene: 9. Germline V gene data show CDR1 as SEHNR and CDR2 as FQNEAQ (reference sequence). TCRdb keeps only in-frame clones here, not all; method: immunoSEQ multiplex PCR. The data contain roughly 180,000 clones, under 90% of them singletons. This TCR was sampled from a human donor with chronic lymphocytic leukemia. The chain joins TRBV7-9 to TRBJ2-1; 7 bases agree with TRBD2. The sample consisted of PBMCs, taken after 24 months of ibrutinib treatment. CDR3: CASSSRGGGINEQFF. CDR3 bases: TGTGCCAGCAGCTCTCGGGGCGGGGGAATCAATGAGCAGTTCTTC.